This TCR beta chain was found in a study of T cell responses to AZD1222 COVID-19 vaccine. Findings and limits, study-wide: A reported finding is that nearly half of spike-specific TCRs target unmutated variant regions.

On this clone itself: Its specificity is not known.

V gave up 0 bases and J gave up 4 bases, with 18 bases separating them. The CDR3 contains 17 residues. The germline V gene encodes CDR1 LGHNA and CDR2 YSLEER. Sequencing used immunoSEQ multiplex PCR; TCRdb keeps in-frame clones, though not all of them. This repertoire shows some 120,000 clones, roughly 89% found once; its top ten account for about 27%. Sequencing used peripheral blood, obtained on day 0 of AZD1222 vaccination. The rearrangement links TRBV4-3 to TRBJ1-2, with D tentatively TRBD1 (5 bases). This TCR derives from an adult in good health. The DNA for the CDR3 is TGCGCCAGCAGCCAAGATACAGGAAAGGCCCAAATCTATGGCTACACCTTC. It encodes CASSQDTGKAQIYGYTF.